The clone carrying this TCR beta chain came up a few times. The antigen remains undetermined. This specimen belongs to a study of Tregs in tolerant kidney transplant recipients. Study-level findings and limits: Nucleotide sequences could not be compared across some patients' samples due to primer changes.

CDR3 length equals 14 residues. Germline CDR1 and CDR2: SGHKS and YYEKEE (reference sequence). The trim removed 5 bases at V and 2 bases at J, leaving 7 bases unmatched. After 6 days with irradiated graft donor PBMCs, CFSE-labeled recipient PBMCs were FACS-sorted. Libraries were prepared by immunoSEQ multiplex PCR; TCRdb keeps only in-frame clonotypes and omits some of them. The sample lists 8,000 or so clones, roughly a third occurring once. This clonotype originated in a human patient who received a combined kidney and bone marrow transplant. Here the sequenced sample was CD8+ T cells from blood cultured with allogeneic cells, taken before the transplant. The rearrangement joins TRBV5-5 to TRBJ2-7, with 7 positions matching TRBD2. The CDR3 sequence is CASRTWGGAYEQYF. In nucleotides, the CDR3 is TGTGCCAGCAGAACTTGGGGGGGAGCCTACGAGCAGTACTTC.